This T cell receptor beta chain was profiled in a study of T cells after yellow fever vaccination. With 0 bases removed from V and 3 bases from J, the gap between germline ends came to 9 bases. Germline values: CDR1 SGDLS, CDR2 YYNGEE. There are 14 residues in the CDR3. TCR cDNA, made by 5'RACE template switching, carried an added universal primer site and UMIs. TCRdb independently ran MiXCR on the 5' RACE reads; one entry per CDR3 protein. The sample carries about 99,000 distinct CDR3 sequences, 5.8% recorded once. This receptor was identified in a man aged 18 to 30 who received the YFV17D yellow fever vaccine. Here the sequenced sample was CD8+ T cells sorted from PBMCs, taken 10 days after the yellow fever booster vaccination. This rearrangement joins TRBV9 to TRBJ2-5; the D gene is possibly TRBD1 (6 bases). CDR3 nucleotide sequence: TGTGCCAGCAGCGTAGTACCAGGGGAAGAGACCCAGTACTTC. Translation gives CASSVVPGEETQYF.